Sequencing of this TCR beta chain was carried out in a study of beta chain features in type 1 diabetes. In germline, CDR1 is LNHDA, CDR2 SQIVND (reference sequence). The V segment lost 5 bases and the J segment 7 bases; nucleotides outside the gene matches: 8. This CDR3 is built from 14 residues. This clone has only a few counts. Its specificity is unknown. Study outcomes and limitations: Researchers cautioned that cDNA sequencing could over-represent cells with high TCR expression.

As every portion of the isolated RNA was reverse transcribed, the sequencing read expressed TCRB transcripts. Here immunoSEQ multiplex PCR was the method, and the copy in TCRdb shows in-frame clones only, minus some. The sample yields some 220,000 clones, around 9.9% seen once. Over 95% purity was reached by all sorted populations. This sequence joins TRBV19 and TRBJ2-5; 9 bases align to TRBD1. The source is a man aged 18 to 30 in good health. The sequenced sample consisted of central memory CD4+ T cells from blood. In DNA, the CDR3 is TGTGCCAGTAGTCCCGGGACAGGGAGTAGGACCCAGTACTTC. It encodes CASSPGTGSRTQYF.